This T cell receptor beta chain was sequenced during a study of response to subunit inactivated influenza vaccine. MiXCR, applied by TCRdb to the RT-PCR reads, yields one record per CDR3 protein. The sample shows roughly 570,000 distinct CDR3 sequences, less than 15% of them seen only once. The V gene's germline CDR1 is DFQATT and CDR2 SNEGSKA (reference sequence). J gave up 3 bases and V 5 bases, and 7 bases lay outside the gene matches. CDR3 size: 16 residues. The table lists this clonotype with a few counts. The sample was PBMCs from blood, taken 11 to 12 days after vaccination. The receptor comes from a middle-aged man who received an inactivated influenza vaccine. The gene calls are TRBV20-1 and TRBJ2-3; 14 bases map to TRBD2. The chain's CDR3 is CSADGTSGSVTDTQYF. CDR3 in DNA: TGCAGTGCTGATGGGACTAGCGGGAGCGTTACAGATACGCAGTATTTT.